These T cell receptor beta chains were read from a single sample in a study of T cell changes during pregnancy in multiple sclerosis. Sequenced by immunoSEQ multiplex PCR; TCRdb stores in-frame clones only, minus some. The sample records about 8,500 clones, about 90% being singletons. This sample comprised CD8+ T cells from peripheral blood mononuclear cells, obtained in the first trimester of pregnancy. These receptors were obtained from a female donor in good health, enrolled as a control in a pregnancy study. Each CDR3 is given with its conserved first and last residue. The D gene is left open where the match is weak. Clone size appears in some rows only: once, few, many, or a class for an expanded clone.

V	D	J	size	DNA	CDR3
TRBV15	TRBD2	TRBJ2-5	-	TGTGCCACCAGCAGTGGCGGGGGGGCGGTTATAGAGACCCAGTACTTC	CATSSGGGAVIETQYF
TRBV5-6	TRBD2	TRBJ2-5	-	TGTGCCAGCAGCTTGGCCGGGACTAGCGGGGGGGCACAAGAGACCCAGTACTTC	CASSLAGTSGGAQETQYF
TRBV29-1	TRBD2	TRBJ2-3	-	TGCGGGGGGGTCGGCACAGATACGCAGTATTTT	CGGVGTDTQYF
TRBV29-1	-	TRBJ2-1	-	TGCAGCGTTGATCTAGCGCCAACCTACAATGAGCAGTTCTTC	CSVDLAPTYNEQFF
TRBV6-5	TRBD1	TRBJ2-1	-	TGTGCCACCTCGGGACAGGAGCACAATGAGCAGTTCTTC	CATSGQEHNEQFF
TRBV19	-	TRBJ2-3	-	TGTGCCAGTACCGAGGCAGATACGCAGTATTTT	CASTEADTQYF
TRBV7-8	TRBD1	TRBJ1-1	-	TGTGCCAGCAGCTTATCTAACAGGGGGCGTATGGCTGAAGCTTTCTTT	CASSLSNRGRMAEAFF
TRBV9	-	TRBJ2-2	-	TGTGCCAGCAGCGTAGGGGGGCTCGACGCCGGGGAGCTGTTTTTT	CASSVGGLDAGELFF
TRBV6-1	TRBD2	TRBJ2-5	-	TGTGCCAGCAGTGAACTAGCGGGAGGTTTGGAGACCCAGTACTTC	CASSELAGGLETQYF
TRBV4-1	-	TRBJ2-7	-	TGCGCCAGCAGCCATGGCGGCAGGGGCGACGAGCAGTACTTC	CASSHGGRGDEQYF
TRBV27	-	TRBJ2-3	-	TGTGCCAGCAGTTCCGCAGGTTACACAGATACGCAGTATTTT	CASSSAGYTDTQYF
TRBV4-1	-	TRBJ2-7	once	TGCGCCAGCAGCCAAGATCGGTGGGCTCGCGAGCAGTACTTC	CASSQDRWAREQYF
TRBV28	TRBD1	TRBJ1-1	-	TGTGCCAGCCGAGAACTGACAGGGGGGGGCACTGAAGCTTTCTTT	CASRELTGGGTEAFF
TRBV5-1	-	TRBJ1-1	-	TGCGCCAGCAGCCCCTCCCGGGTGTCCACTGAAGCTTTCTTT	CASSPSRVSTEAFF
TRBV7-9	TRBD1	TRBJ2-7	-	TGTGCCAGCAGCTCCCCGAGGACAGGGGAATCCTACGAGCAGTACTTC	CASSSPRTGESYEQYF